This TCR beta chain was found in a study of blood T cell repertoires in COVID-19. Background on the study: From the United States, Italy and Spain came samples of acute and convalescent COVID-19. T cells, B-cell-depleted T cells, or PBMCs supplied cDNA or gDNA.

In this sample, this clone turned up many times. Authors' analysis steps: It was from reference gene primer amplification that nucleated cell counts were estimated. TCRdb's table, derived via immunoSEQ multiplex PCR, lists solely in-frame clones and lacks some. D and trimming were read from the DNA, whereas the V and J calls and clone size are those reported in that table. The profile shows approximately 170,000 clones, under 90% of them singletons. There are 16 residues in the CDR3. Germline CDR1 is LNHDA and CDR2 is SQIVND (reference sequence). V gave up 4 bases and J gave up 0 bases; unmatched junction bases: 6.

The clonotype originates from a woman of 80 years or more with active or convalescent COVID-19. Material for sequencing was peripheral blood. The rearrangement uses TRBV19 and TRBJ1-5; the match to TRBD1 covers 7 bases. CDR3 sequence: CASSTTGTVSNQPQHF. Written as DNA, the CDR3 is TGTGCCAGTAGTACCACGGGGACAGTTAGCAATCAGCCCCAGCATTTT.